The clone carrying this T cell receptor beta chain was counted at least ten times. These data are taken from a study of neurological immune-mediated disorders. The time point: longitudinal time-point 1 (baseline). One entry per CDR3 protein, called by TCRdb with MiXCR from the 5' RACE reads. The table records over 55,000 distinct CDR3 sequences, around a tenth of them present only once. V was clipped by 4 bases and J by 5 bases, with 3 bases between them. The CDR3 has 11 amino acids. Per the germline V gene, CDR1 is ENHRY and CDR2 is SYGVKD. The clonotype was recovered from a male donor with HTLV-1-associated myelopathy (HAM/TSP). Material: PBMCs. The chain recombines TRBV10-3 with TRBJ2-1; D is ambiguous. The CDR3 coding sequence is TGTGCCATCAGTGTAAACAATGAGCAGTTCTTC. This sequence encodes CAISVNNEQFF.